Below, 2 T cell receptor beta chains from the same sample are listed, as sequenced in a study of tumor and adjacent non-tumor tissue in lung cancer. The template was RNA from unsorted bulk tissue. Three rounds of nested PCR, following a modified ARM-PCR protocol, produced the TCRbeta library. One entry per CDR3 protein, called by TCRdb with MiXCR from the multiplex PCR reads. The table lists approximately 86,000 distinct CDR3 sequences, roughly 72% of them singletons, with approximately 10% in the top ten. The sequencing sample was made of lung tumor tissue. The receptors shown here come from a woman between 35 and 50 years old with non-small cell lung cancer.

This clonotype came up many times. The chain combines TRBV7-3 with TRBJ2-5; D ambiguous. V lost 2 bases and J lost 4, with 11 bases in between. The CDR3 sequence is 14 residues long. The V gene's germline CDR1 is SGHTA and CDR2 FQGTGA. The CDR3 DNA sequence: TGTGCCAGCAGCTTATGGGGTTACGCAGAGACCCAGTACTTC. It is translated as CASSLWGYAETQYF.

On this clonotype: A read error is possible here, since a much larger clone lies one base away. Because the CDR3 is missing its conserved closing phenylalanine or tryptophan, this is likely a read error. No DNA is shown, since the ends of the CDR3 on it are uncertain; the CDR3 is the one TCRdb lists. V and J are TRBV7-9 and TRBJ1-2; whether TRBD1, the table's D call, matches the DNA was not checked. A total of 11 residues make up the CDR3, ends included. From germline, CDR1 is SEHNR and CDR2 FQNEAQ (reference sequence). This CDR3 is CVSGGQGVWTL.